These T cell receptor beta chains were read from a single sample in a study of shared clonotypes between healthy human individuals. Produced via immunoSEQ multiplex PCR; TCRdb's table is partial and in-frame only. The sample records some 900,000 clones, about 80% being singletons. Material: memory CD4+ T cells sorted from blood. These TCRs come from a young man in good health. Each CDR3 is given with its conserved first and last residue. The D gene is left open where the match is weak. Rows may omit the clone size; those that give it use once, few, many or a size class.

CDR3: CASSIPGNTIYF; DNA: TGTGCCAGTAGTATACCCGGAAACACCATATATTTT; size: NA; V: TRBV19; J: TRBJ1-3; D: NA
CDR3: CASSLGRGASYEQYF; DNA: TGTGCCAGCAGCTTAGGGCGGGGGGCCTCTTACGAGCAGTACTTC; size: NA; V: TRBV11-2; J: TRBJ2-7; D: TRBD2
CDR3: CASRGDSNQPQHF; DNA: TGCGCCAGCAGAGGGGATAGCAATCAGCCCCAGCATTTT; size: few; V: TRBV5-1; J: TRBJ1-5; D: NA
CDR3: CASSSTGGDGYTF; DNA: TGTGCCAGTAGTTCTACAGGGGGCGATGGCTACACCTTC; size: NA; V: TRBV19; J: TRBJ1-2; D: TRBD1
CDR3: CASSGTGGANTEAFF; DNA: TGTGCCAGCAGTGGGACAGGGGGCGCGAACACTGAAGCTTTCTTT; size: NA; V: TRBV6-5; J: TRBJ1-1; D: TRBD1
CDR3: CASSPTSGGAVGRDTQYF; DNA: TGCGCCAGCAGCCCCACTAGCGGGGGGGCCGTCGGGAGAGATACGCAGTATTTT; size: NA; V: TRBV5-1; J: TRBJ2-3; D: TRBD2
CDR3: CSATQGYEQYF; DNA: TGCAGTGCTACACAGGGCTACGAGCAGTACTTC; size: NA; V: TRBV20-1; J: TRBJ2-7; D: NA
CDR3: CASSVGGQPQHF; DNA: TGTGCCAGCAGTGTCGGCGGACAGCCCCAGCATTTT; size: NA; V: TRBV28; J: TRBJ1-5; D: NA
CDR3: CASSLEGGANQPQHF; DNA: TGTGCCAGCAGCTTGGAGGGGGGGGCAAATCAGCCCCAGCATTTT; size: once; V: TRBV5-4; J: TRBJ1-5; D: NA
CDR3: CASGYKNRGSRSGNTIYF; DNA: TGTGCCAGCGGATATAAGAATAGGGGCAGCCGCTCTGGAAACACCATATATTTT; size: NA; V: TRBV5-6; J: TRBJ1-3; D: NA
CDR3: CASSYPFGGYSYEQYF; DNA: TGTGCCAGCAGTTACCCCTTTGGGGGATACTCCTACGAGCAGTACTTC; size: NA; V: TRBV6-6; J: TRBJ2-7; D: NA
CDR3: CASSSGTGFSGANVLTF; DNA: TGTGCCAGCAGTTCCGGGACAGGATTCTCTGGGGCCAACGTCCTGACTTTC; size: NA; V: TRBV28; J: TRBJ2-6; D: TRBD1
CDR3: CASSEVSGGDNEQFF; DNA: TGTGCCAGCAGTGAAGTTAGCGGGGGGGACAATGAGCAGTTCTTC; size: NA; V: TRBV2; J: TRBJ2-1; D: TRBD2
CDR3: CASSEARSSGANVLTF; DNA: TGTGCCAGCAGTGAGGCCAGGAGCTCTGGGGCCAACGTCCTGACTTTC; size: NA; V: TRBV2; J: TRBJ2-6; D: NA
CDR3: CASSGGQGVTEAFF; DNA: TGTGCCAGCTCGGGCGGACAGGGTGTAACTGAAGCTTTCTTT; size: NA; V: TRBV18; J: TRBJ1-1; D: TRBD1
CDR3: CASSQSMVDF; DNA: TGCGCCAGCAGTCAATCAATGGTCGACTTC; size: NA; V: TRBV23-1; J: TRBJ1-2; D: NA
CDR3: CASSVQGTNYGYTF; DNA: TGTGCCAGCAGCGTACAGGGGACTAACTATGGCTACACCTTC; size: NA; V: TRBV9; J: TRBJ1-2; D: NA
CDR3: CASSPEGSLNYGYTF; DNA: TGCGCCAGCAGCCCGGAGGGTTCCCTTAACTATGGCTACACCTTC; size: NA; V: TRBV5-1; J: TRBJ1-2; D: NA